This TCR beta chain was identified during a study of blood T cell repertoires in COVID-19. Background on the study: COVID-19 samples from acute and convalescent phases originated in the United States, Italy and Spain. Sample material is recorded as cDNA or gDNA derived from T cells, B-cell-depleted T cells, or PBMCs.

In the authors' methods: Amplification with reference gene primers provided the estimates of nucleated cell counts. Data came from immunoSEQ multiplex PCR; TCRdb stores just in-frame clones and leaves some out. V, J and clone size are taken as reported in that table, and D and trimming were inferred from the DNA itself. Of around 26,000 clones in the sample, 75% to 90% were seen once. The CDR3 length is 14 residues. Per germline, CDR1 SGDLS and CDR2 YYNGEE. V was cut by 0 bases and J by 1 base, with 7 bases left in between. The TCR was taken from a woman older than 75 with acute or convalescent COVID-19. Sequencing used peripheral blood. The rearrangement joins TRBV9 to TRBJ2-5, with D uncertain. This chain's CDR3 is CASSVDRVQETQYF. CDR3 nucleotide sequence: TGTGCCAGCAGCGTAGACCGAGTCCAAGAGACCCAGTACTTC.